The present T cell receptor beta chain was sequenced within a study of control samples from healthy donors and cancer patients. Clones were sequenced by immunoSEQ multiplex PCR, and TCRdb holds only the in-frame ones, with some missing. The data hold about 130,000 clones, with 90% observed a single time. The germline V gene has CDR1 LNHDA and CDR2 SQIVND (reference sequence). Deletions cut 6 bases from V and 7 bases from J, with 20 bases between. The CDR3 has 15 residues. This TCR was sampled from a man aged 18-30 years in good health. This rearrangement joins TRBV19 to TRBJ2-3, with D perhaps assigned TRBD1 or TRBD2 (5 bases each). What was sequenced was blood. CDR3 nucleotide sequence: TGTGCCAGTAGAATACAGCCTAGCAGGGAGAATACGCAGTATTTT. It is translated as CASRIQPSRENTQYF.